These T cell receptor beta chains were read from a single sample in a study of Ad26.COV2.S vaccination and SARS-CoV-2 variants. Generated by immunoSEQ multiplex PCR, the TCRdb table keeps only in-frame clones and is missing some. This table has around 450,000 clones, about nine tenths appearing once. The starting material was peripheral blood, obtained in a trial of Ad26.COV2.S vaccine versus placebo. The origin of the receptors is a person aged 18-60 years who received the Ad26.COV2.S COVID-19 vaccine or a placebo. CDR3s include the opening cysteine and the closing phenylalanine or tryptophan. A D gene is named only where the DNA matches it firmly. Only some rows state a clone size, as once, few, many or a class for expanded clones.

D	V	size	J	DNA	CDR3
NA	TRBV19	NA	TRBJ1-6	TGTGCCACCCAAACAGGGACCTATAATTCACCCCTCCACTTT	CATQTGTYNSPLHF
NA	TRBV11-2	NA	TRBJ2-1	TGTGCCAGCAGCTTTCAGGGTTTTGGCTCCTACAATGAGCAGTTCTTC	CASSFQGFGSYNEQFF
TRBD1	TRBV6-2/TRBV6-3	NA	TRBJ2-7	TGTGCCAGCAGTTATCCCGGACAGGGACCATACGAGCAGTACTTC	CASSYPGQGPYEQYF
NA	TRBV25-1	NA	TRBJ2-1	TGTGCCAGCAGTGGGGGGAATGAGCAGTTCTTC	CASSGGNEQFF
NA	TRBV28	NA	TRBJ1-2	TGTGCCAGCAGGTGGGGGGGGGCGGTTTTAAACTATGGCTACACCTTC	CASRWGGAVLNYGYTF
NA	TRBV19	NA	TRBJ1-5	TGTGCCAGTATGACGACAGACCATAGCAATCAGCCCCAGCATTTT	CASMTTDHSNQPQHF
NA	TRBV14	NA	TRBJ2-5	TGTGCCAGCAGCCAAGGGGTCTGGCAGTACCAAGAGACCCAGTACTTC	CASSQGVWQYQETQYF
NA	TRBV10-3	NA	TRBJ2-3	TGTGCCATCAGTGGCGGAGGGGGGATTCCTAGCACAGATACGCAGTATTTT	CAISGGGGIPSTDTQYF
NA	TRBV5-4	NA	TRBJ1-3	TGTGCCAGCAGGGCCGGGGGAGACGGAAACACCATATATTTT	CASRAGGDGNTIYF
NA	TRBV7-8	NA	TRBJ2-7	TGTGCCAGCAGCTTAAATTATCTGGGGGGACAGACCTCCTACGAGCAGTACTTC	CASSLNYLGGQTSYEQYF
NA	TRBV7-2	once	TRBJ2-7	TGTGCCAGCAGCCCGGACCGTCGGGAGCAGTACTTC	CASSPDRREQYF
NA	TRBV14	NA	TRBJ2-2	TGTGCCAGCAGCCAAGATTTGATTGGTACCGGGGAGCTGTTTTTT	CASSQDLIGTGELFF
NA	TRBV28	NA	TRBJ2-1	TGTGCCAGCAGTTTGGGCGGGCAAAGAAGGAATGAGCAGTTCTTC	CASSLGGQRRNEQFF
TRBD1	TRBV5-1	NA	TRBJ1-1	TGCGCCAGCAGCTTGAGGGCAGGGGGCAGGGTCACTGAAGCTTTCTTT	CASSLRAGGRVTEAFF
NA	TRBV10-1	NA	TRBJ2-3	TGCGCCAGCAGTGAAGGGGGCACAGATACGCAGTATTTT	CASSEGGTDTQYF
NA	TRBV27	NA	TRBJ2-5	TGTGCCAGCAGACCCGAGTACAGAGCCCTCCAAGAGACCCAGTACTTC	CASRPEYRALQETQYF
TRBD2	TRBV6-1	NA	TRBJ2-1	TGTGCCAGCAGTGAAGCGGGGACTAGCGCCTACAATGAGCAGTTCTTC	CASSEAGTSAYNEQFF
NA	TRBV6-1	NA	TRBJ1-2	TGTGCCAGCAGTGAGGGTGCGTTGGGCGGCTACACCTTC	CASSEGALGGYTF
TRBD1	TRBV6-1	NA	TRBJ2-3	TGTGCCAGCAGTGAATTTCACAGGGGCATCACAGATACGCAGTATTTT	CASSEFHRGITDTQYF
TRBD1	TRBV19	once	TRBJ2-7	TGTGCCAGTAGTATAGTACAGGGGAACGAGCAGTACTTC	CASSIVQGNEQYF
NA	TRBV14	NA	TRBJ1-1	TGTGCCAGCAGCCTAAGAGGAGGGAACACTGAAGCTTTCTTT	CASSLRGGNTEAFF
NA	TRBV7-9	NA	TRBJ2-1	TGTGCCAGCAGCTCGAGGACTGGCTACAATGAGCAGTTCTTC	CASSSRTGYNEQFF
NA	TRBV27	NA	TRBJ2-7	TGTGCCAGCAGTGAAGAAGCGGGTGCCTTGTACGAGCAGTACTTC	CASSEEAGALYEQYF
TRBD2	TRBV3-1/TRBV3-2	NA	TRBJ2-3	TGTGCCAGCAGCCACGGGACTAGCGGACTCACAGATACGCAGTATTTT	CASSHGTSGLTDTQYF
NA	TRBV28	NA	TRBJ2-7	TGTGCCAGCAGTGCCCCCCAGGGGTCTCGAATATACGAGCAGTACTTC	CASSAPQGSRIYEQYF
TRBD1	TRBV9	NA	TRBJ2-3	TGTGCCAGCAGCGAAGGGACAGATATTTTCACAGATACGCAGTATTTT	CASSEGTDIFTDTQYF
NA	TRBV7-9	NA	TRBJ2-5	TGTGCCAGCAGCTTAAGGGAACAAGTCAAAGAGACCCAGTACTTC	CASSLREQVKETQYF
TRBD1	TRBV5-1	NA	TRBJ1-2	TGCGCCAGCAGCATGCCGGGACAGGGCCGGCACTATGGCTACACCTTC	CASSMPGQGRHYGYTF
NA	TRBV7-2	NA	TRBJ2-5	TGTGCCAGCAGCTTCGTGTCCGGGTCAGAGACCCAGTACTTC	CASSFVSGSETQYF
TRBD2	TRBV9	once	TRBJ2-7	TGTGCCAGCAGCGTAACCCGGGCTAGCGGGAGAAGCGAGCAGTACTTC	CASSVTRASGRSEQYF
TRBD2	TRBV14	NA	TRBJ2-1	TGTGCCAGCAGCCAAGTCCTAGCGGGGATCTCTTATAGTGAGCAGTTCTTC	CASSQVLAGISYSEQFF
NA	TRBV19	NA	TRBJ2-1	TGTGCCAGTAGTATCCGACGTGGGAGAACCTACAATGAGCAGTTCTTC	CASSIRRGRTYNEQFF
TRBD2	TRBV29-1	NA	TRBJ2-1	TGCAGCGTTGAGCGGACTAGCGGGAGCAATGAGCAGTTCTTC	CSVERTSGSNEQFF
NA	TRBV4-2	NA	TRBJ1-6	TGTGCCAGCAGCCAAGGACAGCTCGATAATTCACCCCTCCACTTT	CASSQGQLDNSPLHF
NA	TRBV20-1	NA	TRBJ1-1	TGCAGTGCTATTCTGCAGAGGGCTTTCTTT	CSAILQRAFF
NA	TRBV11-2	NA	TRBJ2-7	TGTGCCAGCAGCTTAGAGCGTCAGTCCTACGAGCAGTACTTC	CASSLERQSYEQYF
TRBD2	TRBV5-1	NA	TRBJ2-1	TGCGCCAGCAGCTGGACGGGTAGCGGGAGGGCCCATGAGCAGTTCTTC	CASSWTGSGRAHEQFF
NA	TRBV15	NA	TRBJ2-5	TGTGCCACCAGCAGAGATTGGTCGGGGGAGGAGACCCAGTACTTC	CATSRDWSGEETQYF
NA	TRBV18	NA	TRBJ2-7	TGTGCCAGCTCACCCGGACGCAACTCCTACGAGCAGTACTTC	CASSPGRNSYEQYF
NA	TRBV18	NA	TRBJ2-7	TGTGCCAGCTCACCTTCCGGACCCAACTACGAGCAGTACTTC	CASSPSGPNYEQYF
NA	TRBV14	NA	TRBJ2-1	TGTGCCAGCAGTCAGACTAGGACGTCCTACAATGAGCAGTTCTTC	CASSQTRTSYNEQFF
NA	TRBV6-4	NA	TRBJ2-2	TGTGCCAGCAGTGGGCAAGGGCGGGGCCCGAACACCGGGGAGCTGTTTTTT	CASSGQGRGPNTGELFF
TRBD1	TRBV7-9	NA	TRBJ2-7	TGTGCCAGCAGCCGACAGGGCTCCTACGAGCAGTACTTC	CASSRQGSYEQYF
NA	TRBV27	NA	TRBJ2-1	TGTGCCAGCACCACCCGATCGGGACTCTCCTACAATGAGCAGTTCTTC	CASTTRSGLSYNEQFF
TRBD2	TRBV19	NA	TRBJ2-3	TGTGCCAGTAGTATAGGAACGGTGGGCGGGAGTCCAGATACGCAGTATTTT	CASSIGTVGGSPDTQYF
TRBD2	TRBV7-6	once	TRBJ2-1	TGTGCCAGCAGCTTAGTAGGCGGGGGACTAGCCCAGGCCAATGAGCAGTTCTTC	CASSLVGGGLAQANEQFF
TRBD2	TRBV5-1	NA	TRBJ2-4	TGCGCCAGCAGCTTGGTGCGGGAGGTCTCCAAAAACATTCAGTACTTC	CASSLVREVSKNIQYF
TRBD1	TRBV4-2	once	TRBJ1-5	TGTGCCAGCAGCCGAGACAGGGGGGGCAATCAGCCCCAGCATTTT	CASSRDRGGNQPQHF
TRBD2	TRBV6-1	NA	TRBJ2-5	TGTGCCAGCAGTGAACCCCGACTAGCGGGAGTCGGAGTGGAGACCCAGTACTTC	CASSEPRLAGVGVETQYF
NA	TRBV7-9	NA	TRBJ2-5	TGTGCCAGCAGCGGGTGGGAGCCCCAAGAGACCCAGTACTTC	CASSGWEPQETQYF
NA	TRBV10-3	NA	TRBJ2-3	TGTGCCATCAGTGATTGGGGCACTACCCGGGTTACGCAGTATTTT	CAISDWGTTRVTQYF
TRBD2	TRBV3-1/TRBV3-2	NA	TRBJ2-7	TGTGCCAGCAGCCCCGTGGGACTAGGTCCCTACGAGCAGTACTTC	CASSPVGLGPYEQYF
NA	TRBV19	NA	TRBJ2-7	TGTGCCAGTAGTGAAAGACTAGTAGCCTCCTACGAGCAGTACTTC	CASSERLVASYEQYF
NA	TRBV28	NA	TRBJ2-7	TGTGCCAGCAGTTTATGGGAGTCGGGGGCTAACTACGAGCAGTACTTC	CASSLWESGANYEQYF